This T cell receptor (beta chain) was recovered during a study of blood T cell repertoires in COVID-19. Study as a whole: Italy, Spain and the United States were the sources of the convalescent and acute COVID-19 samples. Nucleic acid was either cDNA or gDNA, and it came from T cells, B-cell-depleted T cells, or PBMCs.

CDR1 and CDR2 (germline): SGHRS, YFSETQ. The CDR3 covers 14 residues. Losses at the gene ends were 3 bases for V and 8 bases for J; bases not matched to a gene: 8. Generated by immunoSEQ multiplex PCR, the TCRdb table keeps only in-frame clones and is missing some. The data show a few hundred thousand clones, approximately 82% seen once. The chain combines TRBV5-1 with TRBJ1-2; 9 positions agree with TRBD1. This receptor was obtained from a man aged 55 to 70 who had recovered from COVID-19. Sequencing used peripheral blood. The CDR3 nucleotides read TGCGCCAGCAGCTGGGGAGGACAGGGGAAGGGCTACACCTTC. Protein product: CASSWGGQGKGYTF.